This T cell receptor beta chain stems from a study of T cell responses to AZD1222 COVID-19 vaccine. Study information: The analysis combined second doses at about 4 or about 12 weeks. Study-level points and caveats: Donors in the cohort were predominantly white British and more often female, and clonal diversity was possibly underestimated. There were vaccine-associated CD4 TCRs across spike, dominant at 160-218 and 743-854.

Notes on this clone: Antigen unknown.

Germline V CDR1 and CDR2: SGHTA, FQGNSA. The CDR3 has 14 residues. Trimming removed 5 bases from V and 8 bases from J, with 18 bases in between. Assay used: immunoSEQ multiplex PCR; TCRdb lists only in-frame clones, some missing. Of 130,000 or so clones listed, around 94% are singletons. This receptor was identified in an adult in good health. The source was peripheral blood, collected on day 0 of AZD1222 vaccination. The V and J genes are TRBV7-2 and TRBJ1-2, with a possible D match to TRBD1 (6 bases). CDR3 DNA sequence: TGTGCCAGCAGCGTTGACAGGACGCAAGGCGGCTACACCTTC. Its protein is CASSVDRTQGGYTF.